This TCR beta chain derives from a study of graft-versus-host responses after intestinal transplantation. Study-wide context: All recipients were transplanted with multivisceral, liver-intestinal, or isolated intestinal grafts.

The germline V gene has CDR1 PRHDT and CDR2 FYEKMQ (reference sequence). The CDR3 sequence is 14 residues long. The ends were cut back, 2 bases at V and 5 bases at J, with 12 bases in the middle. Clones were sequenced by immunoSEQ multiplex PCR, and TCRdb holds only the in-frame ones, with some missing. The table shows 900 to 1,200 clones, with about 78% occurring only once. Lymphocytes from graft epithelium and lamina propria were isolated. The V call is TRBV13, the J call TRBJ2-5; perhaps TRBD1 as D (5 bases). The input for sequencing was ileum tissue, taken 7 days after intestinal transplantation. The receptor's source is a human patient who received an intestinal transplant, so some T cells may come from the graft donor. This CDR3 reads CASSLPGIRETQYF. CDR3 DNA: TGTGCCAGCAGCTTACCAGGGATACGGGAGACCCAGTACTTC.